What follows is one TCR beta chain and its context. What it recognizes is unknown. This entry belongs to a study of cytomegalovirus exposure and HLA in healthy donors. Whole-study context: The same platform was used for the 120 validation repertoires and the 650 to 800 first-cohort repertoires, a later analysis reported. Overall study results and limits: The study labeled fewer than 200 TCR beta chains cytomegalovirus-associated. Specificity for CMV antigens was confirmed in vitro for a few of the CMV-associated chains. Per published reports, the classifier diagnosed cytomegalovirus status with high specificity and sensitivity.

Germline V gene sequence: CDR1 SGHRS, CDR2 YFSETQ. V was shortened by 0 bases and J by 7 bases, with 8 bases between the two germline ends. The CDR3 has 12 residues. Some clones are missing from TCRdb's copy, which holds only in-frame ones; the method was immunoSEQ multiplex PCR. Of about 98,000 clones listed, less than 90% are singletons. Material: PBMCs. V gene TRBV5-1 combines with J gene TRBJ2-7, with D unresolved. This receptor was obtained from a man aged 18 to 35 in good health and CMV-seropositive. CDR3 in amino acids: CASSLDPREQYF. CDR3 sequence (DNA): TGCGCCAGCAGCTTGGACCCTCGGGAGCAGTACTTC.